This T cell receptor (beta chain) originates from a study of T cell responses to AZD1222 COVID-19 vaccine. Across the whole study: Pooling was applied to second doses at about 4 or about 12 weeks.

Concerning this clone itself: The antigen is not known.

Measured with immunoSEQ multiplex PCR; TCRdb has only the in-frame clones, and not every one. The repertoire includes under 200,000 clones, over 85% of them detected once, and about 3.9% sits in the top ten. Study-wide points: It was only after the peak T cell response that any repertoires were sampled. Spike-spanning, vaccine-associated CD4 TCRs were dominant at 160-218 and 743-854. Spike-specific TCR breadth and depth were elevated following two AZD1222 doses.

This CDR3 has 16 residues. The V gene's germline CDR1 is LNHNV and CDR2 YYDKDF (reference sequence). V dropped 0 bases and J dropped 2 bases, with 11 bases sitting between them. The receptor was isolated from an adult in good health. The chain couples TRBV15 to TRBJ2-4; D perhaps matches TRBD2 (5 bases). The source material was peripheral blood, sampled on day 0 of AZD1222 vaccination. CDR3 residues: CATSRDDTGSKNIQYF. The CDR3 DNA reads TGTGCCACCAGCAGAGATGATACGGGGTCCAAAAACATTCAGTACTTC.